This TCR beta chain was found in a study of shared clonotypes between healthy human individuals. Bulk PBMC genomic DNA spanned ten immunoSEQ deep plates. Sequencing was performed with immunoSEQ multiplex PCR; in TCRdb, only in-frame clones are kept and a portion is missing. The sample contains about 490,000 clones, 78% of which appear only once. HIV-negative, healthy adults without recent acute infections or vaccinations were the donors. Each unsorted sample relied on some 90 million PBMCs as its source of genomic DNA. This CDR3 spans 13 amino acids. V was clipped by 3 bases and J by 4 bases; unmatched bases: 1. Germline assignment: CDR1 MGHDK and CDR2 SYGVNS.

V is TRBV25-1 and J is TRBJ2-3, with 7 bases that match TRBD2. Sequenced sample: PBMCs. This clonotype originated in a middle-aged woman in good health. Some clones in this sample may be carry-over from other donors' samples. CDR3 protein: CASSELAADTQYF. In DNA form, the CDR3 reads TGTGCCAGCAGTGAGCTAGCGGCAGATACGCAGTATTTT. The variable domain in full, completed from reference TRBV25-1 and TRBJ2-3, reads EADIYQTPRYLVIGTGKKITLECSQTMGHDKMYWYQQDPGMELHLIHYSYGVNSTEKGDLSSESTVSRIRTEHFPLTLESARPSHTSQYLCASSELAADTQYFGPGTRLTVL.